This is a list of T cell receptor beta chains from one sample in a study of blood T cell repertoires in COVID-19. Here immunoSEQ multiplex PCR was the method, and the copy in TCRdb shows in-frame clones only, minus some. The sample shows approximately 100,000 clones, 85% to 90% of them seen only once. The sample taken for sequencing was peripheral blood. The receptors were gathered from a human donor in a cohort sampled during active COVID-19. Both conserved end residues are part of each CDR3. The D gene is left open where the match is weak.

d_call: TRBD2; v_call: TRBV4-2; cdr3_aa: CASSQSSGSSYEQYF
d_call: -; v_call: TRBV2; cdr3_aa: CASRERSGQSSYEQYF
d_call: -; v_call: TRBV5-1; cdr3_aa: CASSLTANYGYTF
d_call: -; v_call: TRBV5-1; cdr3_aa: CASSFPLGQGITGELFF
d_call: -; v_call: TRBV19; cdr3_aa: CASSIGHQYEQYF
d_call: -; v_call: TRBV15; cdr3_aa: CATSTGTVPFYDTF
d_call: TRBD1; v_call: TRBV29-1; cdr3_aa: CSAWGDRGGEQYF
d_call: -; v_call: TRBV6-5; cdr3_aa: CASRATAYNEQFF
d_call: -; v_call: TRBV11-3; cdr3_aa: CASSPAGLGTEAFF
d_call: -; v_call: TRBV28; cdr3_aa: CASSEGWGRGYTF
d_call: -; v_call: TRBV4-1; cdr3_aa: CASSQLPPGQYTF
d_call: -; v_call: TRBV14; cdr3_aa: CASSQVGNTEAFF
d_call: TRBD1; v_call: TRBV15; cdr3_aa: CATSRMPGQSYGYTF
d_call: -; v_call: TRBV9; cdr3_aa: CASSVAPTSTGELFF
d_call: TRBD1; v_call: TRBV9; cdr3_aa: CASSVAPGQGYGYTF
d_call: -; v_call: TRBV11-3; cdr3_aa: CASSLDRDRGGGRANRNEQFF
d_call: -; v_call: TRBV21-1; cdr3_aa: CASPTSGRARNEQFF
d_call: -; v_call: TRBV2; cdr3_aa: CASSVTRNKTYEQYF